The T cell receptor beta chain under discussion was sequenced for a study of untreated major depressive disorder. Using immunoSEQ multiplex PCR, the repertoire was profiled, and TCRdb retains in-frame clones only, with some absent. The table has about 25,000 clones, approximately 90% seen once. A remark on this clone: Antigen unknown.

V lost 0 bases, J lost 12 bases, and 21 bases lay in between. From germline, CDR1 is LGHNA and CDR2 YSLEER. This CDR3 contains 17 residues. General study points: Compared with controls, depressed patients showed more TRBV05-01 (Vbeta 5.1) usage in CD4+ T cells.

Among patients, depression was moderate to severe. The chain uses TRBV4-3 and TRBJ1-6; D not resolved. What was sequenced was CD4+ T cells from PBMCs. The receptor's source is a woman in her 30s with major depressive disorder. Here the CDR3 DNA reads TGCGCCAGCAGCCAAGATACCCCCCGGGCCTCAGGCCTACCCCTCCACTTT. Translating gives CASSQDTPRASGLPLHF.